A selection of T cell receptor beta chains follows, all from one sample in a study of blood T cell repertoires in COVID-19. Method: immunoSEQ multiplex PCR; TCRdb's copy keeps in-frame clones and lacks some. The data show some 110,000 clones, about 89% seen once. Specimen: peripheral blood. These receptors were collected from a middle-aged man with acute or convalescent COVID-19. The CDR3 runs from the conserved cysteine through the conserved F or W. A D gene is named only where the DNA matches it firmly. A clone size is listed for some rows: how often the clone was seen (once, few, many), or a class if it is expanded.

v_call	clone_size	j_call	d_call	cdr3_nt	cdr3_aa
TRBV4-3	NA	TRBJ2-3	TRBD2	TGCGCCAGCAGCCAAAGTCTAGCGGGGGGGCCAAATACGCAGTATTTT	CASSQSLAGGPNTQYF
TRBV5-5	NA	TRBJ1-1	NA	TGTGCCAGCAGCTTGTATCGACAGAACACTGAAGCTTTCTTT	CASSLYRQNTEAFF
TRBV7-6	NA	TRBJ2-7	TRBD2	TGTGCCAGCAGCTTAGTGGTAATAGCGGGAGTGGGAGAGCAGTACTTC	CASSLVVIAGVGEQYF
TRBV19	NA	TRBJ1-4	NA	TGTGCCAGTAGTATAGGGCTCACAGGAAACAATGAAAAACTGTTTTTT	CASSIGLTGNNEKLFF
TRBV11-2	NA	TRBJ1-2	NA	TGTGCCAGCAGCGTCGGAGGGGACAACTATGGCTACACCTTC	CASSVGGDNYGYTF
TRBV2	NA	TRBJ1-4	NA	TGTGCCAGCAGTGACCGGGCAACTAATGAAAAACTGTTTTTT	CASSDRATNEKLFF
TRBV6-5	NA	TRBJ2-2	NA	TGTGCCAGCAGTTCTGGTCGGCAACCCCAGGTCGGGGAGCTGTTTTTT	CASSSGRQPQVGELFF
TRBV6-5	NA	TRBJ1-2	TRBD1	TGTGCCAGCAGTCAGGGGGCGAACTATGGCTACACCTTC	CASSQGANYGYTF
TRBV9	few	TRBJ1-1	NA	TGTGCCAGCAGCGGGACACTGAACACTGAAGCTTTCTTT	CASSGTLNTEAFF
TRBV30	few	TRBJ1-2	NA	TGTGCCTGGAACCCGGCGCCAGGCAATTGGAACTATGGCTACACCTTC	CAWNPAPGNWNYGYTF
TRBV6-5	NA	TRBJ2-7	NA	TGTGCCAGCAGGGGGGGGGACAGGACCTACGAGCAGTACTTC	CASRGGDRTYEQYF
TRBV27	NA	TRBJ1-4	NA	TGTGCCAGCAGTCGGCGGTCCGGGGGTTGGGGTAATGAAAAACTGTTTTTT	CASSRRSGGWGNEKLFF
TRBV19	NA	TRBJ1-2	NA	TGTGCCAGTAGTCCCCGGGGTGATGGCTACACCTTC	CASSPRGDGYTF
TRBV15	NA	TRBJ1-5	TRBD1	TGTGCCACCAGCAGGGAGGGACAGGGTCATCAGCCCCAGCATTTT	CATSREGQGHQPQHF
TRBV4-2	NA	TRBJ2-7	NA	TGTGCCAGCAGCCAACATTCCTACGAGCAGTACTTC	CASSQHSYEQYF
TRBV4-2	NA	TRBJ1-1	NA	TGTGCCAGCAGTTTTTCGGGGAGGTCCACTGAAGCTTTCTTT	CASSFSGRSTEAFF
TRBV3-1/TRBV3-2	NA	TRBJ2-5	NA	TGTGCCAGCAGCCAAGCCGGGACACCACAAGAGACCCAGTACTTC	CASSQAGTPQETQYF
TRBV19	NA	TRBJ1-4	NA	TGTGCCAGTAGTATAGGTGGCGAAAAACTGTTTTTT	CASSIGGEKLFF
TRBV7-3	NA	TRBJ1-1	NA	TGTGCCAGCAGCTTATATTATGCTGAAGCTTTCTTT	CASSLYYAEAFF
TRBV9	NA	TRBJ2-5	NA	TGTGCCAGCAGCGTAGGAGCGGTCCACCAAGAGACCCAGTACTTC	CASSVGAVHQETQYF
TRBV28	NA	TRBJ1-2	TRBD1	TGTGCCAGCAGTTTGGGGACAGGGGCTAACTATGGCTACACCTTC	CASSLGTGANYGYTF
TRBV11-2	NA	TRBJ2-2	NA	TGTGCCAGCAGCAAGAACCCCAGGGGGGTCACCGGGGAGCTGTTTTTT	CASSKNPRGVTGELFF
TRBV25-1	NA	TRBJ1-3	NA	TGTGCCAGCACAGGGCCCTCTGGAAACACCATATATTTT	CASTGPSGNTIYF
TRBV29-1	NA	TRBJ2-7	TRBD2	TGCAGCGTTGAGGCTAGCGGACGACCCTACGAGCAGTACTTC	CSVEASGRPYEQYF
TRBV19	NA	TRBJ2-2	TRBD1	TGTGCCAGTACTAAGTACGAGGGGGCAACCGGGGAGCTGTTTTTT	CASTKYEGATGELFF
TRBV6-5	NA	TRBJ1-4	TRBD1	TGTGCCAGCAGTTCAATTACAGGGGGCTCTAATGAAAAACTGTTTTTT	CASSSITGGSNEKLFF
TRBV6-2/TRBV6-3	NA	TRBJ2-2	TRBD2	TGTGCCAGCAGTTACCCAACGGGAGGGCTGATTTCGAACACCGGGGAGCTGTTTTTT	CASSYPTGGLISNTGELFF
TRBV3-1/TRBV3-2	NA	TRBJ1-6	NA	TGTGCCAGCAGCCAAGAAGGGGGCTCCTATAATTCACCCCTCCACTTT	CASSQEGGSYNSPLHF
TRBV5-1	NA	TRBJ2-1	NA	TGCGCCAGCAGCTTGGACGGAGGTCTTGAGCAGTTCTTC	CASSLDGGLEQFF
TRBV30	NA	TRBJ1-2	NA	TGTGCCTGGAAAGCTCTTGCGGAGTATGGCTACACCTTC	CAWKALAEYGYTF
TRBV12-5	NA	TRBJ1-1	TRBD1	TGTGCTAGTGGTTTGCCTTACAGGGGGCGCGGGGACACTGAAGCTTTCTTT	CASGLPYRGRGDTEAFF
TRBV5-1	once	TRBJ2-2	TRBD2	TGCGCCAGCAAAATTAGCGGGAGTGGGGAGCTGTTTTTT	CASKISGSGELFF
TRBV12-5	once	TRBJ1-3	NA	TGTGCTAGTGGCTCTCGGGCGGGGGGCTCTGGAAACACCATATATTTT	CASGSRAGGSGNTIYF
TRBV11-3	NA	TRBJ2-1	TRBD2	TGTGCCAGCAGCTTCACATCCGGGGGGAACAATGAGCAGTTCTTC	CASSFTSGGNNEQFF
TRBV3-1/TRBV3-2	NA	TRBJ1-1	NA	TGTGCCAGCAGCTGGACAGACACTGAAGCTTTCTTT	CASSWTDTEAFF
TRBV5-1	NA	TRBJ1-1	NA	TGCGCCAGCAGCTTTCAGGTTGCCACTGAAGCTTTCTTT	CASSFQVATEAFF
TRBV7-9	NA	TRBJ2-2	NA	TGTGCCAGCAGCTTTGGGAGGCCCACCGGGGAGCTGTTTTTT	CASSFGRPTGELFF
TRBV11-2	NA	TRBJ1-4	TRBD1	TGTGCCAGCAGCTTAAGTAGGGGGCATAATGAAAAACTGTTTTTT	CASSLSRGHNEKLFF
TRBV7-2	NA	TRBJ1-2	NA	TGTGCCAGCAGCTTAGTTGGGTTTTTTGCGGATAACTATGGCTACACCTTC	CASSLVGFFADNYGYTF
TRBV19	NA	TRBJ1-1	NA	TGTGCCAGTATCCCGGCAGGGGCGAACACTGAAGCTTTCTTT	CASIPAGANTEAFF
TRBV18	NA	TRBJ2-5	NA	TGTGCCAGCTCACCTACGACAGGAGACCTTCAAGAGACCCAGTACTTC	CASSPTTGDLQETQYF
TRBV6-5	NA	TRBJ1-4	TRBD1	TGTGCCAGCAACTCACCTGACAGGGTGAAGGAAAAACTGTTTTTT	CASNSPDRVKEKLFF
TRBV6-5	NA	TRBJ1-5	NA	TGTGCCAGCAGTTATGAGAACAATCAGCCCCAGCATTTT	CASSYENNQPQHF
TRBV7-2	NA	TRBJ2-7	TRBD2	TGTGCCAGCAGTTCCGGACTAGCGGGAGTGCGGGAGCAGTACTTC	CASSSGLAGVREQYF
TRBV12-3/TRBV12-4	NA	TRBJ1-1	TRBD1	TGTGCCAGCATAGGGGGCTTTGAAGCTTTCTTT	CASIGGFEAFF
TRBV20-1	NA	TRBJ1-2	TRBD1	TGCAGTGCAAGGGGACAGTCCGGCTACACCTTC	CSARGQSGYTF
TRBV7-2	NA	TRBJ2-1	NA	TGTGCCAGCAGCTTAGCGGCCGGAGACGCTGAGCAGTTCTTC	CASSLAAGDAEQFF
TRBV30	once	TRBJ2-3	TRBD2	TGTGCCTGGAGTGAATGGGGAGGGCTCACAGATACGCAGTATTTT	CAWSEWGGLTDTQYF
TRBV15	NA	TRBJ2-7	TRBD1	TGTGCCACCAGCAGTCCTTGGGGACAGGGGGCGAATTATTACGAGCAGTACTTC	CATSSPWGQGANYYEQYF
TRBV5-4	NA	TRBJ1-3	NA	TGTGCCACCTACAGACAGATGCCTGGAAACACCATATATTTT	CATYRQMPGNTIYF
TRBV5-1	NA	TRBJ2-7	NA	TGCGCCAGCACCCCTGGGGGGTCGACCTACGAGCAGTACTTC	CASTPGGSTYEQYF
TRBV5-1	NA	TRBJ1-1	NA	TGCGCCAGCAGCTTGTCCGGGGGGCACACTGAAGCTTTCTTT	CASSLSGGHTEAFF
TRBV24-1	NA	TRBJ2-2	NA	TGTGCCACCAGTGATTCAGGGGAGACGAACACCGGGGAGCTGTTTTTT	CATSDSGETNTGELFF
TRBV6-1	NA	TRBJ1-1	NA	TGTGCCAGCAGTGAAAAACTGGGCCCGAACACTGAAGCTTTCTTT	CASSEKLGPNTEAFF
TRBV19	NA	TRBJ1-1	NA	TGTGCCAGTAGTATAGATCAGGACACTGAAGCTTTCTTT	CASSIDQDTEAFF
TRBV6-6	NA	TRBJ1-5	NA	TGTGCCAGCAGTCGGGGCCAGTTTGGCAATCAGCCCCAGCATTTT	CASSRGQFGNQPQHF
TRBV5-1	NA	TRBJ1-1	NA	TGCGCCAGCAGCTCCCGGAGGAGTGGGGAAGAAGAAGCTTTCTTT	CASSSRRSGEEEAFF